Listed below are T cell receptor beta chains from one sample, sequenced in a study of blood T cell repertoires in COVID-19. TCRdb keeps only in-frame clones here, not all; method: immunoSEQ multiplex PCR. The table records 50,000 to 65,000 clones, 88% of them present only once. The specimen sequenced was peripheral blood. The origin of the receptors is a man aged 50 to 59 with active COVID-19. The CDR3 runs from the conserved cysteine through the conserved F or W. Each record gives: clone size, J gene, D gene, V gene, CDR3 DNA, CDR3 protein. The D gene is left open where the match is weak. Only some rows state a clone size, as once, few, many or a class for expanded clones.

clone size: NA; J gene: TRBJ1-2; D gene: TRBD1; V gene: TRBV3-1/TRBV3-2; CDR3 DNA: TGTGCCAGCAGCCAGGTTTTCGGGACAGGGTTTGGCTACACCTTC; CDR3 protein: CASSQVFGTGFGYTF
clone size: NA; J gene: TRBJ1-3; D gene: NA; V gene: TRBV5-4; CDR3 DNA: TGTGCCAGCAGCCCCGGTGGCAGGGGAAACACCATATATTTT; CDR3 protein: CASSPGGRGNTIYF
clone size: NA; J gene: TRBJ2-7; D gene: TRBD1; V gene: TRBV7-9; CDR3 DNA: TGTGCCAGCAGCGGGGTCTTCGGGCAGGGGGTCTACGAGCAGTACTTC; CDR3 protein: CASSGVFGQGVYEQYF
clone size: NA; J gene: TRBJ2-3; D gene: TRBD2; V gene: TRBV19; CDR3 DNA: TGTGCCAGTAGTATACCGGGGGGGCCAACAGATACGCAGTATTTT; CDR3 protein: CASSIPGGPTDTQYF
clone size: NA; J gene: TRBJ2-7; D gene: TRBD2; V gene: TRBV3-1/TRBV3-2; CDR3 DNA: TGTGCCAGCAGCCCTAGCGGGGGGAAATCCTACGAGCAGTACTTC; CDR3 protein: CASSPSGGKSYEQYF
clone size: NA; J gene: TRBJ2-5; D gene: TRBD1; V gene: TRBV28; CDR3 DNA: TGTGCCAGCAGTGGGGGACAGGGGGCTTCAGAGACCCAGTACTTC; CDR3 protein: CASSGGQGASETQYF
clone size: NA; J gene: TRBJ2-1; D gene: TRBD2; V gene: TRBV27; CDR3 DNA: TGTGCCAGCAGTTTCTCGACTAGCGGGGTCTACAATGAGCAGTTCTTC; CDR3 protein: CASSFSTSGVYNEQFF
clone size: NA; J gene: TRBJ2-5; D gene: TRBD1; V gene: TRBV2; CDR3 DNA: TGTGCCAGCAGAGCGGACAGGCAAGAGACCCAGTACTTC; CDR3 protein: CASRADRQETQYF
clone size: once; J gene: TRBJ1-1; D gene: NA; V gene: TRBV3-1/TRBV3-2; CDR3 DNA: TGTGCCAGCAGCCAACTGACAGGGAACACTGAAGCTTTCTTT; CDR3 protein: CASSQLTGNTEAFF
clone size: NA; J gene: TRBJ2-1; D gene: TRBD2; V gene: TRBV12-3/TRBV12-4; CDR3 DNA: TGTGCCAGCAGCCCGGGACTAGCGGGGGCCCAGTTCTTC; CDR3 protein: CASSPGLAGAQFF
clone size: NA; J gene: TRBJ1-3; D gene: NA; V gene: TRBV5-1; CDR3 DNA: TGCGCCAGCAGCTTAGGGGGTCCTGGAAACACCATATATTTT; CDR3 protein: CASSLGGPGNTIYF
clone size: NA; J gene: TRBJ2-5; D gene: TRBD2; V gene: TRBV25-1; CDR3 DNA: TGTGCCAGCAGTGACTCCCTCCGACTAGCGGGGGGCCAAGAGACCCAGTACTTC; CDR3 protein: CASSDSLRLAGGQETQYF
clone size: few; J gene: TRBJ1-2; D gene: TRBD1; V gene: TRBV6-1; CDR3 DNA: TGTGCCAGCAGTGAAGTTTCGGACAGGGGGGATGGCTACACCTTC; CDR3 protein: CASSEVSDRGDGYTF
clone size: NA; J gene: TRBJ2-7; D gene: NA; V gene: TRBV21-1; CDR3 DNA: TGTGCCAGCAGCAAAGTAGGGGGGGCCCCAAACGAGCAGTACTTC; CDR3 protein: CASSKVGGAPNEQYF
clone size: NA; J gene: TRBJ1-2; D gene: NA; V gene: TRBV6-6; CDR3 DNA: TGTGCCAGCAGTTACGGGGCCAGCAACTATGGCTACACCTTC; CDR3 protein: CASSYGASNYGYTF
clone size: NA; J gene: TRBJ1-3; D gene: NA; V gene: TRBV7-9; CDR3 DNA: TGTGCCAGCAGCCTCTTGGGAGCTGGAAACACCATATATTTT; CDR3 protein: CASSLLGAGNTIYF
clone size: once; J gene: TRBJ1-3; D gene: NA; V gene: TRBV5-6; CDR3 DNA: TGTGCCAGCAGCTTGGGACTGATCAATTCTGGAAACACCATATATTTT; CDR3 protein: CASSLGLINSGNTIYF
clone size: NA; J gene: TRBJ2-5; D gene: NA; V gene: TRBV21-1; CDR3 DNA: TGTGCCAGCAGCAAAGAATCTGCGGCCAAAGAGACCCAGTACTTC; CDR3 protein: CASSKESAAKETQYF
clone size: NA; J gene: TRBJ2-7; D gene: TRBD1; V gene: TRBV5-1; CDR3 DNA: TGCGCCAGCAGCATAAACAGGGGGCCCACCTACGAGCAGTACTTC; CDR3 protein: CASSINRGPTYEQYF
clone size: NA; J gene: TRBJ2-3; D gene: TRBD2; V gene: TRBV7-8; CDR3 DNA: TGTGCCAGCAGCTTAGAGCTTACTAGCGGGGGCACAGATACGCAGTATTTT; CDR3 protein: CASSLELTSGGTDTQYF